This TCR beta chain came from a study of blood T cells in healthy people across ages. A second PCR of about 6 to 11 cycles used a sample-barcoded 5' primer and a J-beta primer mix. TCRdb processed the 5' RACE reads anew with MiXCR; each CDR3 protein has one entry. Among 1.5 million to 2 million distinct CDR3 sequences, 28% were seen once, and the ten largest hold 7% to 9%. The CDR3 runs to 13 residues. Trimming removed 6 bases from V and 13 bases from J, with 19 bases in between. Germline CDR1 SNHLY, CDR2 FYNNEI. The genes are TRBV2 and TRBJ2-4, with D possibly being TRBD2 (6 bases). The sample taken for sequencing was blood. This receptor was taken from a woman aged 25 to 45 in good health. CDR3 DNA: TGTGCCAGCAGAGTGACAGCGAGGGAGGAGCAGTACTTC. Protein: CASRVTAREEQYF.